The next 15 T cell receptor beta chains were all read from a single sample in a study of regulatory T cells in long-lasting Graves disease. Indicated time point: persistent/refractory GD, antithyroid drugs over 5 years with positive TRAb. Generation of the TCR library employed RNA extracted from PBMCs. CDR3 regions were amplified by Arm-PCR using iRepertoire HTBI primers to build TCR beta libraries. TCRdb re-derived calls from the multiplex PCR reads in MiXCR, one entry per CDR3 protein. The table has about 660,000 distinct CDR3 sequences, approximately 29% seen once. The input for sequencing was peripheral blood mononuclear cells (PBMCs), taken when the disease was refractory, from a patient treated with antithyroid drugs. Receptors originate from a female donor with Graves disease.

This chain links TRBV27 with TRBJ2-7, with TRBD1 as a possible D gene (6 bases). Trimming cost V 3 bases and J 8 bases, with 20 bases left between them. Germline CDR1 reads MNHEY; CDR2 reads SMNVEV (reference sequence). The CDR3 spans 15 residues. CDR3 region: CASSFGRQATLKQYF. The CDR3 nucleotides are TGTGCCAGCAGTTTCGGGCGACAGGCCACTTTGAAGCAGTACTTC.

This clonotype turned up a few times. This chain connects TRBV6-2 or TRBV6-3 to TRBJ1-1; TRBD1 agrees at 8 bases. CDR3 length: 15 residues. The V gene end was trimmed by 5 bases and the J gene end by 0 bases; junction bases not matched to a gene: 5. Germline CDR1 and CDR2: MNHEY and SVGEGT. CDR3 coding DNA: TGTGCCAGCAGTGAGGACAGGGCCCTGAACACTGAAGCTTTCTTT. Its protein product is CASSEDRALNTEAFF.

J is TRBJ1-5 and V is TRBV10-3; 12 nucleotides line up with TRBD1. V lost 2 bases to trimming and J lost 6 bases; unmatched junction nucleotides: 5. In germline, CDR1 is ENHRY, CDR2 SYGVKD. CDR3 length: 16 amino acids. The CDR3 DNA is TGTGCCATCAGTGAGGGGGGGACAGGGGGCGGTCAGCCCCAGCATTTT. Its protein is CAISEGGTGGGQPQHF.

The V gene is TRBV20-1, the J gene TRBJ2-7; TRBD2 aligns across 14 bases. This CDR3 spans 15 amino acids. The J segment lost 3 bases and the V segment lost 7 bases, leaving 8 bases of the junction unmatched. The germline CDR1 and CDR2 sequences are DFQATT and SNEGSKA (reference sequence). In DNA, the CDR3 is TGCAGTGTCCTGGGACTAGCGGGAGTTAACTACGAGCAGTACTTC. Its translation is CSVLGLAGVNYEQYF.

This clonotype was recorded many times. The rearrangement joins TRBV2 to TRBJ1-2; unclear D gene. The CDR3 loop spans 11 amino acids. V was pared by 3 bases and J by 4 bases, with 3 bases between. In germline, CDR1 is SNHLY, CDR2 FYNNEI. The CDR3 nucleotides are TGTGCCAGCAGTGACAGCTATGGCTACACCTTC. Translation gives CASSDSYGYTF.

V gene TRBV6-1 combines with J gene TRBJ1-2; D remains unclear. Germline assignment: CDR1 MNHNS and CDR2 SASEGT. CDR3 size: 14 residues. Trimming pared 3 bases from V and 6 bases from J, leaving 14 bases between. In DNA form, the CDR3 reads TGTGCCAGCAGTGACTCTTTTCCGACTAATGGCTACACCTTC. This encodes CASSDSFPTNGYTF.

This chain connects TRBV7-6 to TRBJ1-1; D might be TRBD1 (5 bases). Looked up from germline, CDR1 is SGHVS and CDR2 is FNYEAQ. Trimming took 3 bases from V and 3 from J, leaving 14 bases between them. CDR3 length equals 15 residues. In nucleotides, the CDR3 is TGTGCCAGCAGCTTGTTGGCAGGGAGCGACACTGAAGCTTTCTTT. Protein sequence: CASSLLAGSDTEAFF.

This clonotype was detected many times. The V call is TRBV5-1, the J call TRBJ1-2; the D is unclear. CDR1 is SGHRS and CDR2 is YFSETQ in the germline V gene. V was shortened by 1 base and J by 4 bases, with 14 bases between the two germline ends. CDR3 length: 15 residues. Here the CDR3 reads CASSLTGDFIYGYTF. The CDR3 nucleotides are TGCGCCAGCAGCTTGACCGGAGACTTTATCTATGGCTACACCTTC.

The chain combines TRBV18 with TRBJ1-3; possible D gene TRBD1, 6 bases. CDR1 is KGHSH, CDR2 LQKENI, per germline. V was cut by 1 base and J by 0 bases, with 10 bases left in between. The CDR3 has 16 amino acids. The CDR3 DNA is TGTGCCAGCTCACCACGGGGGGCTCCCTCTGGAAACACCATATATTTT. Its translation is CASSPRGAPSGNTIYF. The whole variable domain, filled in from reference TRBV18 and TRBJ1-3, reads NAGVMQNPRHLVRRRGQEARLRCSPMKGHSHVYWYRQLPEEGLKFMVYLQKENIIDESGMPKERFSAEFPKEGPSILRIQQVVRGDSAAYFCASSPRGAPSGNTIYFGEGSWLTVV.

The chain uses TRBV7-8 and TRBJ1-6; no firm D call. This CDR3 has 17 residues. Germline assignment: CDR1 SGHVS and CDR2 FQNEAQ. The V and J ends lost 1 base and 1 base respectively, with 11 bases between them. The CDR3 DNA reads TGTGCCAGCAGCTTAGAGGCAGCCGGTTCCTATAATTCACCCCTCCACTTT. Residues: CASSLEAAGSYNSPLHF.

The J gene is TRBJ1-4, the V gene TRBV20-1; D not resolved. Deletions cut 6 bases from V and 4 bases from J, with 18 bases between. The CDR3 runs 15 residues. CDR1 is DFQATT, CDR2 SNEGSKA, per germline (reference sequence). CDR3 coding DNA: TGCAGTGCCGTCTCGATCCGACGCTTTAATGAAAAACTGTTTTTT. Encoded protein: CSAVSIRRFNEKLFF.

CDR3 nucleotide sequence: TGTGCCAGCAGCGAAGTTGGGGGGTTTGCTGAAGCTTTCTTT. Its translation is CASSEVGGFAEAFF. The chain combines TRBV12-3 or TRBV12-4 with TRBJ1-1; possible D gene TRBD1, 5 bases. This CDR3 comprises 14 residues. V was clipped by 6 bases and J by 6 bases, with 17 bases between them.

This clonotype came up a few times. The rearrangement joins TRBV2 to TRBJ2-3, with TRBD2 matching 11 bases. The CDR3 runs 20 residues. J lost 5 bases, V lost 6 bases, and 22 bases had no gene match. Looked up from germline, CDR1 is SNHLY and CDR2 is FYNNEI. Written as DNA, the CDR3 is TGTGCCAGCAGGCCACTATTCATGACGACTAGCGGGGACCCGATAGATACGCAGTATTTT. It encodes CASRPLFMTTSGDPIDTQYF.

The J gene is TRBJ1-5, the V gene TRBV27; 7 nucleotides match TRBD1. Germline trimming cut 0 bases from V and 1 base from J; bases unmatched to any gene: 3. CDR3 length equals 16 residues. CDR1 is MNHEY, CDR2 SMNVEV, per germline (reference sequence). The CDR3 DNA reads TGTGCCAGCAGTTTATCGGGGACAGAGAGCAATCAGCCCCAGCATTTT. The encoded protein is CASSLSGTESNQPQHF.

This chain joins TRBV7-2 and TRBJ2-2, with TRBD1 as a possible D gene (5 bases). V was trimmed by 5 bases and J by 4 bases, leaving 8 bases between them. CDR3 length equals 13 residues. Germline V gene sequence: CDR1 SGHTA, CDR2 FQGNSA. The DNA for the CDR3 is TGTGCCAGCAGCAGGACATTCACCGGGGAGCTGTTTTTT. Translation gives CASSRTFTGELFF. The whole variable domain, filled in from reference TRBV7-2 and TRBJ2-2, reads GAGVSQSPSNKVTEKGKDVELRCDPISGHTALYWYRQSLGQGLEFLIYFQGNSAPDKSGLPSDRFSAERTGGSVSTLTIQRTQQEDSAVYLCASSRTFTGELFFGEGSRLTVL.